This T cell receptor (beta chain) was retrieved from a study of blood T cell repertoires in COVID-19 (dated by TCRdb to 2020 to 2022). Background for the entire study: The collaborator samples originated in the United States, Italy and Spain and spanned the acute and convalescent phases of COVID-19. Where available, HLA class I and class II types were obtained from metadata supplied by the sample provider rather than from assay-based typing. Samples were obtained from the ongoing ImmuneRACE study (first 160 participants) and from 1,200 or so subjects provided by 6 global collaborators. Nearly every sample came with metadata listing a de-identified subject ID, COVID-19 status, age in years and sex. Deeply sampled blood TCRbeta repertoires from subjects exposed to, actively infected with, or recovered from COVID-19 were included in the dataset. The material from the prospective study consisted of cDNA or gDNA derived from T cells, B-cell-depleted T cells, or PBMCs. The repertoires were released in a freely available public database intended as a resource for research on the immune response to SARS-CoV-2.

The immunoSEQ Assay, a bias-controlled multiplex PCR, was used to amplify TCRbeta CDR3 regions from genomic DNA. The published analysis was carried out like this. The number of nucleated cells in each sample was estimated from the amplification of reference gene primers within the assay. To quantify the absolute abundance of each unique TCRbeta CDR3 rearrangement, sequence reads were collapsed and filtered. For each sample, productive Simpson clonality was calculated as the square root of Simpson's diversity index across productive rearrangements. The table was pulled from immuneACCESS by TCRdb, which kept in-frame rearrangements only. Such tables lose some clones; where checked, under half of the loss comes from unresolved V genes, and the rest has no known cause. The DNA was the basis for D and trimming; V, J and clone size are from that table. The sample records about 110,000 clones, approximately 81% of which are singletons. 2.1% of the sample goes to the ten largest clones.

As to this clone: This receptor's antigen is unknown. Qualities for individual bases were not recorded, and no much larger clone is one base off.

Beyond this particular receptor, the publication reports: The quantity of clinical and demographic metadata differed by source and by participant and was supplied without curation.

There are 13 amino acids in the CDR3, from cysteine to phenylalanine inclusive. The kept DNA is CDR3 alone, 39 bases in frame from the first base. CDR1 SQVTM and CDR2 ANQGSEA are derived from the germline V gene. V and J are truncated by 7 bases and 4 bases respectively, leaving an intervening sequence of 16 bases. Each collaborating institution followed its own protocols to collect whole blood in K2EDTA tubes. For TCRbeta analysis, collaborators shipped samples in one of three forms: frozen whole blood, isolated PBMCs, or DNA extracted from either of those sample types. The sequence is built from TRBV29-1 and TRBJ2-5; the best D guess is TRBD2, with 5 bases matching. Sample: peripheral blood. The clonotype was recovered from a human donor in a cohort sampled during active COVID-19. The nucleotide sequence reads TGCAGCGCGTCCCCGCGGGTGGGAGAGACCCAGTACTTC. Its amino acids are CSASPRVGETQYF.